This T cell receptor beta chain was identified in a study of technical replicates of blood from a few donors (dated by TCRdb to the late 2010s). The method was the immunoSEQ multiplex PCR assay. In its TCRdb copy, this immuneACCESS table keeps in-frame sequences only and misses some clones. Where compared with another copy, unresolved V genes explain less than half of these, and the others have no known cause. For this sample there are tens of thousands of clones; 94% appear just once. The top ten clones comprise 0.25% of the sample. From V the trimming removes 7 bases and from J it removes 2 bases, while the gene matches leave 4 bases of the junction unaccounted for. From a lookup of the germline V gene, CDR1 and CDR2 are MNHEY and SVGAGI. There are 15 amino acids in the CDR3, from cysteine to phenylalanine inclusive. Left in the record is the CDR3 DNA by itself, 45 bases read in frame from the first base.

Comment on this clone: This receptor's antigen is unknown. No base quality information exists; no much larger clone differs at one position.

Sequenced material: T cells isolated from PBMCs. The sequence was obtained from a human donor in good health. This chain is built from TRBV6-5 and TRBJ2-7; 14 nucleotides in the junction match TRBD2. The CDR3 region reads CASTRTSGGTYEQYF. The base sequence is TGTGCCAGCACTAGGACTAGCGGGGGGACCTACGAGCAGTACTTC.